Here is one T cell receptor (beta chain) with its context. Its recognized antigen is unknown. No quality values exist for individual bases; no much larger clone is one base distant. The label giving this sample's time point can be read as: pre-sensitization, week 0. The meaning of the sample's treatment or condition label: therapeutic diphenylcyclopropenone sensitization with weekly scalp DPC. At each patch-test visit, blood was drawn before the patch test was applied. To be eligible, patients had to be aged 18 to 70, diagnosed with alopecia and judged suitable for DPC therapy, while pregnant patients were excluded. Unfractionated whole blood was collected in Tempus Blood RNA tubes, and total RNA was extracted from that blood. Library generation was performed with RACE. The listed sequencing device is NextSeq 500. Library preparation attached unique molecular identifiers to individual cDNA molecules for quantitative, reproducible TCR counting. For every blood RNA sample, sequencing covered both the TCR alpha and TCR beta chains. In the authors' own workflow: The median number of TCRs per sample was roughly 94,000, ranging from roughly 20,000 to 690,600. V, J and CDR3 annotation of the TCR reads was performed with the Decombinator software suite. To make PS versus PT1 abundance plots, every sample was subsampled to the same number of TCRs (28,000). TCRs were defined as expanded if absent before sensitization and observed at least eight times at the 2-week time point. TCRdb took the public reads, trimmed them with fastp at Q25, ran MiXCR for clone calling and kept in-frame beta chains. CDR3 protein duplicates are merged, each entry listing the most common genes and DNA. These V and J calls are TCRdb output, not the study's own analysis. In all, the sample holds over 35,000 distinct CDR3 sequences, and about 10% of those were seen once. The ten largest make up approximately 6.3% of the sample.

The entry originates in a study of human T cells and chemical hapten exposure (dated by TCRdb to about 2021). Study-wide context: For sensitization, 2% DPC in acetone was applied to a roughly 2 cm by roughly 2 cm area of upper inner arm skin. Patients additionally received weekly therapeutic DPC doses to the scalp throughout the roughly 23-week study period. Patch testing on the upper back used Finn chambers containing 0.01% DPC, with scoring done after 6 days according to International Contact Dermatitis Research Group standards. The mostly female patient cohort included alopecia areata with under or over 50% scalp involvement, alopecia totalis and alopecia universalis. The libraries were sequenced as a pool, and the TCR yield per sample differed mostly because of small variations in library volumes within the pool. Peripheral blood TCR repertoire changes were tracked in vivo in alopecia patients during primary and secondary sensitization to the hapten diphenylcyclopropenone (DPC). Blood samples were taken from patients before sensitization (week 0) and then at 2, 6 and about 24 weeks after DPC sensitization. For TCR sequencing, blood came from 25 to 35 alopecia patients at anywhere from one to four time points (pre-sensitization, 2, 6 and 24 weeks). Study-wide findings and limitations: Compared with pre-sensitization or healthy control sets, expanded TCRs formed significantly more large CDR3 similarity clusters, which is consistent with antigen-driven responses. After repeated subsampling, the strength of the expansion versus patch-test correlation and the threshold at which it became significant changed. Patch test score was positively correlated with the number of PT1 expanded TCRs, with significance at thresholds 8, 16 and 32 but not at 4. DPC sensitization did not change how many TCRs were above 1 in 1000 frequency, and no evidence was found of alterations in global repertoire structure. Because all patients had alopecia, a presumed autoimmune disease, the immune response of the patients might differ from that of healthy individuals.

Inclusive of the bounding cysteine and phenylalanine, the CDR3 is 13 residues long. Just CDR3 DNA is preserved here, 39 bases in frame from base 1. V and J lose 1 base and 10 bases, and a span of 16 bases separates them. CDR1 and CDR2 were assigned from the germline V gene (reference sequence) as DFQATT and SNEGSKA. The rearranged chain carries TRBV20-1 and TRBJ1-2, with no D gene named confidently. Sequenced here: whole blood, sampled in connection with sensitization to the hapten diphenylcyclopropenone (DPC). The sequence came from a man aged 30 to 45 with alopecia areata. Some clones in this sample may be carry-over from other donors' samples. CDR3 sequence: CSARVGSGLAYTF. The DNA is TGCAGTGCTAGAGTTGGATCGGGCCTGGCCTACACCTTC.